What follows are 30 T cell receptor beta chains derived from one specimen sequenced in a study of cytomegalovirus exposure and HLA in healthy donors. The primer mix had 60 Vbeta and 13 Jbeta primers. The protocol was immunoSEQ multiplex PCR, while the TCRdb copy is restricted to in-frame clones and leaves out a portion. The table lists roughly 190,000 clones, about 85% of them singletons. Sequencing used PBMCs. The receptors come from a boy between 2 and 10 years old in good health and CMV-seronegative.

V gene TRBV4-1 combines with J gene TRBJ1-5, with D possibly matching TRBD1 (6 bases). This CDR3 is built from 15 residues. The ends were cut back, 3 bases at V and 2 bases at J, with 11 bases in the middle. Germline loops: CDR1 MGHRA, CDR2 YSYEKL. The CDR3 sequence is CASSHGRGGNQPQHF. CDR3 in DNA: TGCGCCAGCAGCCACGGGAGGGGGGGCAATCAGCCCCAGCATTTT.

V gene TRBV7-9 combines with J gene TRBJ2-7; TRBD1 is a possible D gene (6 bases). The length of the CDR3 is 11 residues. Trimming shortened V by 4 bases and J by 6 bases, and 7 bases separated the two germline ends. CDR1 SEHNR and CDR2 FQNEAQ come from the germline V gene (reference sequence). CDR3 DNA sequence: TGTGCCAGCAGCTCCAGGGGCGAGCAGTACTTC. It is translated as CASSSRGEQYF.

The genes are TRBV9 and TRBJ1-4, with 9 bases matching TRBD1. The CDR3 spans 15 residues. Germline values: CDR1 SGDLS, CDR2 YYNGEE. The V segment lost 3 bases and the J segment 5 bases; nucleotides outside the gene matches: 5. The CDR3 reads CASSAYGQGNEKLFF. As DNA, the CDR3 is TGTGCCAGCAGCGCCTACGGACAGGGGAATGAAAAACTGTTTTTT.

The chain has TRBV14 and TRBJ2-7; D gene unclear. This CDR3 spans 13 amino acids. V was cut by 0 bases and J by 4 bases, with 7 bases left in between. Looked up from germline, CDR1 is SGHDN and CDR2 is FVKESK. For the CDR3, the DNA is TGTGCCAGCAGCCAAGAACTGCGATACGAGCAGTACTTC. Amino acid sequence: CASSQELRYEQYF.

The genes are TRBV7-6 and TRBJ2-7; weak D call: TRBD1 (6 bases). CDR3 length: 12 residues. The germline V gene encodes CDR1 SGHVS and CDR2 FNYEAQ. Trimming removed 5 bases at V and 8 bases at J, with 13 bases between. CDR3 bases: TGTGCCAGCAGCCCACAGGGTAAAAAGCAGTACTTC. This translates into CASSPQGKKQYF.

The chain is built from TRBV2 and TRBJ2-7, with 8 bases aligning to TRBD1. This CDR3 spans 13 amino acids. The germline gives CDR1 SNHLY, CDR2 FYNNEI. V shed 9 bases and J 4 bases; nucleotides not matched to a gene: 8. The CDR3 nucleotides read TGTGCCAGTGGTCGACAGGGGAGTTACGAGCAGTACTTC. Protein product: CASGRQGSYEQYF.

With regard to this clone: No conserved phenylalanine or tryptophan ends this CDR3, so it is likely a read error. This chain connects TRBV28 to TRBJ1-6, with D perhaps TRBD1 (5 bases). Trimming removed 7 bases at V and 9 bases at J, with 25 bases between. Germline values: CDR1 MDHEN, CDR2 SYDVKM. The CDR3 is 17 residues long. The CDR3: CASTPGLGWGDSSPLHL. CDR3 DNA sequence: TGTGCCAGCACCCCAGGACTCGGGTGGGGGGATAGTTCACCCCTCCACCTT.

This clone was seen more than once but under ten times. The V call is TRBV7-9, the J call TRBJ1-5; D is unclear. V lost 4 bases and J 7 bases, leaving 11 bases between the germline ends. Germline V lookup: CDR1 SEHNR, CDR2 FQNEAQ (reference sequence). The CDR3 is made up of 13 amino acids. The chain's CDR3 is CASSSMGQQPQHF. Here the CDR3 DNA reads TGTGCCAGCAGCTCCATGGGCCAACAGCCCCAGCATTTT.

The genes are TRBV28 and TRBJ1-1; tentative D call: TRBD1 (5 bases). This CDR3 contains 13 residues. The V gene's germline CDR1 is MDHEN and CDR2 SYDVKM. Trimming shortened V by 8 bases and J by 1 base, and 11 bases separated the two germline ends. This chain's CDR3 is CASASRENTEAFF. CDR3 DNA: TGTGCCAGCGCAAGCAGGGAGAACACTGAAGCTTTCTTT. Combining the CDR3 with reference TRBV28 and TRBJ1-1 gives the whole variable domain DVKVTQSSRYLVKRTGEKVFLECVQDMDHENMFWYRQDPGLGLRLIYFSYDVKMKEKGDIPEGYSVSREKKERFSLILESASTNQTSMYLCASASRENTEAFFGQGTRLTVV.

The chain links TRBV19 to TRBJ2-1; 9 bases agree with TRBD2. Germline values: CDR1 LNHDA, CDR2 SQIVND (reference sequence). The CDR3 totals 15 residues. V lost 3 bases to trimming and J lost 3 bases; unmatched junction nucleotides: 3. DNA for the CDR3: TGTGCCAGTAGTATCCGTAGCGGGAGCTACAATGAGCAGTTCTTC. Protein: CASSIRSGSYNEQFF. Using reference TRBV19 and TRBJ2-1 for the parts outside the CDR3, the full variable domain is DGGITQSPKYLFRKEGQNVTLSCEQNLNHDAMYWYRQDPGQGLRLIYYSQIVNDFQKGDIAEGYSVSREKKESFPLTVTSAQKNPTAFYLCASSIRSGSYNEQFFGPGTRLTVL.

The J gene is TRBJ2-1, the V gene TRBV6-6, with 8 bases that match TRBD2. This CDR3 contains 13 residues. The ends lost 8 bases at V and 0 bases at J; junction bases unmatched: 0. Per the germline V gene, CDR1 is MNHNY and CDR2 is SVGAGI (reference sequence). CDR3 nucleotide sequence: TGTGCCAGCGGGACTAGCTCCTACAATGAGCAGTTCTTC. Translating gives CASGTSSYNEQFF.

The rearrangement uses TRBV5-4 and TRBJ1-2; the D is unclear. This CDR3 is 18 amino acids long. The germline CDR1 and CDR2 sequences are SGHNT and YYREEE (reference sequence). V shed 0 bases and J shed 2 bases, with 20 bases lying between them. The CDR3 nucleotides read TGTGCCAGCAGCTTGGGGCGCGGTGGTGGTGCGGTAAACTATGGCTACACCTTC. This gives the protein CASSLGRGGGAVNYGYTF.

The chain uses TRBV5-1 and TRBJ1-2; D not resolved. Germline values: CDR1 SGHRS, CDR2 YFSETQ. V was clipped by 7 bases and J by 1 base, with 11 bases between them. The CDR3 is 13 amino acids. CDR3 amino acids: CASAFSGNYGYTF. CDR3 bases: TGCGCCAGCGCCTTCAGTGGTAACTATGGCTACACCTTC.

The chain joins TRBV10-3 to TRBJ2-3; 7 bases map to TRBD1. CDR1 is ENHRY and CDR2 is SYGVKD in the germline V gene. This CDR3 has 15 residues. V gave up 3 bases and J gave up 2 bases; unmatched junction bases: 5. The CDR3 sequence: CAISDAGGLTDTQYF. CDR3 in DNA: TGTGCCATCAGTGACGCAGGGGGTCTCACAGATACGCAGTATTTT.

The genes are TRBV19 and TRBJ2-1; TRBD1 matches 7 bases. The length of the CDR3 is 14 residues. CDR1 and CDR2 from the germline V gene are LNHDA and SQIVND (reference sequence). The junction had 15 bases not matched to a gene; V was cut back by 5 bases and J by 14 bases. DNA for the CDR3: TGTGCCAGTAGTGGCGCGCTTCAGGGGGTAGGCGAGTTCTTC. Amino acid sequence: CASSGALQGVGEFF. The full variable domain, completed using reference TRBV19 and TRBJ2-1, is DGGITQSPKYLFRKEGQNVTLSCEQNLNHDAMYWYRQDPGQGLRLIYYSQIVNDFQKGDIAEGYSVSREKKESFPLTVTSAQKNPTAFYLCASSGALQGVGEFFGPGTRLTVL.

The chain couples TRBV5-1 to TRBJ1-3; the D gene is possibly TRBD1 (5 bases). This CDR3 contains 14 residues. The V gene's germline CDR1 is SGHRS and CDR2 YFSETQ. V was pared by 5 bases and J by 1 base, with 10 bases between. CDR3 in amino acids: CASSIGDSGNTIYF. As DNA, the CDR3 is TGCGCCAGCAGTATAGGGGATTCTGGAAACACCATATATTTT.

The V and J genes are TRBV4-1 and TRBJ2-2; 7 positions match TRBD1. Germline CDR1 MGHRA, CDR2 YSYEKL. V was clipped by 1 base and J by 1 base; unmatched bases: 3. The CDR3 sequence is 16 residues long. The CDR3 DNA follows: TGCGCCAGCAGCCAAGCCGGGACAGAGAACACCGGGGAGCTGTTTTTT. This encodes CASSQAGTENTGELFF.

The CDR3 DNA reads TGTGCCTATAGGGAGGGCGGTACAGATACGCAGTATTTT. This gives the protein CAYREGGTDTQYF. J is TRBJ2-3 and V is TRBV6-6; 7 bases fit TRBD2. The CDR3 sequence is 13 residues long. CDR1 and CDR2 (germline): MNHNY, SVGAGI (reference sequence). V gave up 11 bases and J gave up 3 bases; unmatched junction bases: 8.

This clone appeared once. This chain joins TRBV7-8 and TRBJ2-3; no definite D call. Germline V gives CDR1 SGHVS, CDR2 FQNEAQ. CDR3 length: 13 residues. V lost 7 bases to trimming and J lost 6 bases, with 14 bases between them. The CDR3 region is CASTPGKEDTQYF. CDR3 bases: TGTGCCAGCACCCCGGGTAAGGAGGATACGCAGTATTTT.

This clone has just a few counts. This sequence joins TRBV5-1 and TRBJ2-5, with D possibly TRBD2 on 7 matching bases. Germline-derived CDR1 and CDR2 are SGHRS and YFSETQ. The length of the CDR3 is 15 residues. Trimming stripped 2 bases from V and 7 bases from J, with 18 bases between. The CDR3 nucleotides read TGCGCCAGCAGCTTCGAGGGGGGGGTTTTAGGGACCCAGTACTTC. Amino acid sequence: CASSFEGGVLGTQYF.

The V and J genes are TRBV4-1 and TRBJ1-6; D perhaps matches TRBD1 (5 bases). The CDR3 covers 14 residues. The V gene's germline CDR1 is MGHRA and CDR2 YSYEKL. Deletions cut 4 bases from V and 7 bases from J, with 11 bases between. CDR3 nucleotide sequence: TGCGCCAGCAGCCCGGGACTAGGGAATTCACCCCTCCACTTT. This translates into CASSPGLGNSPLHF.

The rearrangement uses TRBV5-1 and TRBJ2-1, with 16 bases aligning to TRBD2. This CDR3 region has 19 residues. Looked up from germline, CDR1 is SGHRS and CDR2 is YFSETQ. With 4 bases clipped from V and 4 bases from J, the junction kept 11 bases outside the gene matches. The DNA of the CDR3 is TGCGCCAGCAGCGGGGGACCGGGACTAGCGGGAGGGTTATACAATGAGCAGTTCTTC. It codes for CASSGGPGLAGGLYNEQFF.

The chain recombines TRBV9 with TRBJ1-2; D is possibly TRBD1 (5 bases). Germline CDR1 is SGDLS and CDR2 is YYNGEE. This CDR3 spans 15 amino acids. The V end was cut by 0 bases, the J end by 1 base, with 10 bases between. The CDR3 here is CASSVGGVGNYGYTF. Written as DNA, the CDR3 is TGTGCCAGCAGCGTAGGGGGCGTAGGTAACTATGGCTACACCTTC.

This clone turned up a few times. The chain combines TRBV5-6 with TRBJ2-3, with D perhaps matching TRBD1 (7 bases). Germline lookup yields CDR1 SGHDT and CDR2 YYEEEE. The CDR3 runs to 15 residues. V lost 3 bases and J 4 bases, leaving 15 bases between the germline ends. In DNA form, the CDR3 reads TGTGCCAGCAGCTACACCAGGGGGGAAGCAGATACGCAGTATTTT. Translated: CASSYTRGEADTQYF. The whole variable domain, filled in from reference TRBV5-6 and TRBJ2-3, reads DAGVTQSPTHLIKTRGQQVTLRCSPKSGHDTVSWYQQALGQGPQFIFQYYEEEERQRGNFPDRFSGHQFPNYSSELNVNALLLGDSALYLCASSYTRGEADTQYFGPGTRLTVL.

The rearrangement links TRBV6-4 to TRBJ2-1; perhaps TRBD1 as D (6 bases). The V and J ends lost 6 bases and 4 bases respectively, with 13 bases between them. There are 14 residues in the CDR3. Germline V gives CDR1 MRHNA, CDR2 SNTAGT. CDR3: CASRKQGNYNEQFF. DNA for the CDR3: TGTGCCAGCAGGAAACAGGGAAATTACAATGAGCAGTTCTTC.

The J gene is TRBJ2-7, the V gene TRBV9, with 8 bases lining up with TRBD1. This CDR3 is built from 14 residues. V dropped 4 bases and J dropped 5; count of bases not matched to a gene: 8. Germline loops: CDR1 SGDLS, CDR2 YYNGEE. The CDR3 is CASSPRTGFNEQYF. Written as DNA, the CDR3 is TGTGCCAGCAGCCCCCGGACAGGGTTCAACGAGCAGTACTTC.

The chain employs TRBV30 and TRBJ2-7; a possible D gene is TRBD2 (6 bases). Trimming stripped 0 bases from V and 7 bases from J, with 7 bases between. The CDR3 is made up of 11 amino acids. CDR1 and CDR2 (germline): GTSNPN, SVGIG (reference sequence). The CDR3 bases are TGTGCCTGGAGTGTCGGGAGAGAGCAGTACTTC. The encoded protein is CAWSVGREQYF.

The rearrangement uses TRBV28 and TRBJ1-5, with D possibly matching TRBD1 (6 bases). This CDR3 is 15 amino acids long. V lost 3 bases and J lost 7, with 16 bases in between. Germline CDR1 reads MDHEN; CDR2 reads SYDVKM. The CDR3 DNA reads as TGTGCCAGCAGTTTCCCTACTGACAGGCACCAGCCCCAGCATTTT. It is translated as CASSFPTDRHQPQHF.

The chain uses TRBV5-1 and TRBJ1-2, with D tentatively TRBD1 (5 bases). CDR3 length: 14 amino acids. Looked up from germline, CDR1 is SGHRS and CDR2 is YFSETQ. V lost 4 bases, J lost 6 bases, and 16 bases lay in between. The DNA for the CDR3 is TGCGCCAGCAGCCTTTGGGAGGGGATGGATGGCTACACCTTC. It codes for CASSLWEGMDGYTF. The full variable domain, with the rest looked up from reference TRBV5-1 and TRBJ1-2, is KAGVTQTPRYLIKTRGQQVTLSCSPISGHRSVSWYQQTPGQGLQFLFEYFSETQRNKGNFPGRFSGRQFSNSRSEMNVSTLELGDSALYLCASSLWEGMDGYTFGSGTRLTVV.

CDR3 nucleotides: TGTGCCAGCAGTTCTTCAACCGACGGTTTGCGGAAGGAAAATTCACCCCTCCACTTT. Its translation: CASSSSTDGLRKENSPLHF. The chain joins TRBV27 to TRBJ1-6, with unresolved D. The V and J ends lost 4 bases and 7 bases respectively, with 26 bases between them. Germline V gene lookup returns CDR1 MNHEY and CDR2 SMNVEV (reference sequence). The CDR3 contains 19 residues.